This entry lists 12 T cell receptor beta chains sequenced from one sample in a study of technical replicates of blood from a handful of donors. The protocol was immunoSEQ multiplex PCR, while the TCRdb copy is restricted to in-frame clones and leaves out a portion. The data hold approximately 74,000 clones, with 95% to 98% observed a single time. What was sequenced was T cells isolated from PBMCs. The receptors here all came from a human donor in good health.

This chain uses TRBV19 with TRBJ2-1; a weak D match, TRBD2 (6 bases). This CDR3 has 13 amino acids. V dropped 4 bases and J dropped 3 bases, with 7 bases sitting between them. Per germline, CDR1 LNHDA and CDR2 SQIVND (reference sequence). The CDR3 DNA follows: TGTGCCAGTAGTAGCGGGAACTACAATGAGCAGTTCTTC. Its translation: CASSSGNYNEQFF.

V gene TRBV11-2 combines with J gene TRBJ2-2; D unresolved. The CDR3 is made up of 14 amino acids. Germline CDR1 SGHAT, CDR2 FQNNGV. V was clipped by 1 base and J by 1 base, with 4 bases between them. The CDR3 DNA reads TGTGCCAGCAGCTTAGTGAGGAACACCGGGGAGCTGTTTTTT. Its translation is CASSLVRNTGELFF.

V and J are TRBV29-1 and TRBJ2-7; 10 positions agree with TRBD2. The CDR3 contains 18 residues. Trimming at V came to 1 base and at J to 1 base, leaving 13 bases not matched to a gene. Per the germline V gene, CDR1 is SQVTM and CDR2 is ANQGSEA. This CDR3 reads CSVEVLGLAGVKSYEQYF. CDR3 in DNA: TGCAGCGTTGAAGTACTTGGCCTAGCGGGAGTGAAGTCCTACGAGCAGTACTTC.

The V call is TRBV4-1, the J call TRBJ2-4, with 14 bases fitting TRBD2. This CDR3 region has 21 residues. CDR1 is MGHRA, CDR2 YSYEKL, per germline. Unmatched junction bases numbered 15, after V lost 2 bases and J lost 3 bases. The CDR3 sequence is CASSQSRPGTSGSIGKNIQYF. CDR3 nucleotide sequence: TGCGCCAGCAGCCAATCCCGACCCGGGACTAGCGGGAGCATCGGCAAAAACATTCAGTACTTC.

The chain joins TRBV29-1 to TRBJ2-2, with a possible D match to TRBD1 (6 bases). With 7 bases removed from V and 1 base from J, the gap between germline ends came to 10 bases. CDR3 length: 13 residues. Germline V gene lookup returns CDR1 SQVTM and CDR2 ANQGSEA. DNA of the CDR3: TGCAGCGCTTCGGACAGGAACACCGGGGAGCTGTTTTTT. Encoded protein: CSASDRNTGELFF.

The chain recombines TRBV5-1 with TRBJ2-1; no reliable D call. This CDR3 is 16 amino acids long. V was shortened by 3 bases and J by 9 bases, with 22 bases between the two germline ends. CDR1 is SGHRS, CDR2 YFSETQ, per germline. This CDR3 is CASSSLTTIVESEQFF. The CDR3 DNA follows: TGCGCCAGCAGCTCCCTTACTACTATCGTTGAGAGTGAGCAGTTCTTC.

V gene TRBV6-5 combines with J gene TRBJ2-2; 7 nucleotides line up with TRBD1. Germline loops: CDR1 MNHEY, CDR2 SVGAGI. CDR3 length equals 15 residues. With V trimmed by 4 bases and J by 4 bases, 6 bases remained unmatched. The CDR3 here is CASSSRDRGTGELFF. DNA for the CDR3: TGTGCCAGCAGTTCCCGGGACAGAGGCACCGGGGAGCTGTTTTTT.

The chain combines TRBV10-1 with TRBJ2-2, with D perhaps matching TRBD2 (6 bases). Trimming shortened V by 5 bases and J by 5 bases, and 15 bases separated the two germline ends. The CDR3 loop spans 15 amino acids. Germline V gene sequence: CDR1 WNHNN, CDR2 SYGVQD (reference sequence). The CDR3 bases are TGCGCCAGCAGTACTAGCAGGCTCGGTACCGGGGAGCTGTTTTTT. This encodes CASSTSRLGTGELFF.

The chain joins TRBV7-9 to TRBJ2-2; D remains ambiguous. Germline V gives CDR1 SEHNR, CDR2 FQNEAQ (reference sequence). Trimming pared 5 bases from V and 5 bases from J, leaving 6 bases between. The CDR3 length is 12 residues. This CDR3 reads CASSPPTGELFF. DNA for the CDR3: TGTGCCAGCAGCCCCCCTACCGGGGAGCTGTTTTTT.

This chain joins TRBV27 and TRBJ2-7; 7 nucleotides line up with TRBD1. CDR3 size: 11 residues. Germline assignment: CDR1 MNHEY and CDR2 SMNVEV (reference sequence). Germline trimming cut 6 bases from V and 11 bases from J; bases unmatched to any gene: 7. Written as DNA, the CDR3 is TGTGCCAGCAGGACAGGGTTGGATGAGTACTTC. Its protein product is CASRTGLDEYF.

V and J are TRBV25-1 and TRBJ1-2; TRBD1 matches 11 bases. The germline V gene has CDR1 MGHDK and CDR2 SYGVNS. The CDR3 extends over 16 amino acids. V shed 4 bases, J shed 4 bases, and the junction held 8 bases outside the gene matches. The CDR3: CASSVPGTGGGYGYTF. In nucleotides, the CDR3 is TGTGCCAGCAGTGTGCCCGGGACAGGGGGAGGCTATGGCTACACCTTC.

The CDR3 DNA reads TGTGCCAGCAGTTTGGGTCCCGGGTCGACTGAAGCTTTCTTT. Its translation: CASSLGPGSTEAFF. The chain links TRBV28 to TRBJ1-1; D gene ambiguous. This CDR3 comprises 14 residues. Deletions cut 3 bases from V and 5 bases from J, with 13 bases between. The germline V gene encodes CDR1 MDHEN and CDR2 SYDVKM.